Many counts were recorded for the clone carrying this T cell receptor (beta chain). As to time point: blood at routine non-recurrence follow-up after resection. The data stem from a study of spatial heterogeneity in lung cancer. Via MiXCR, TCRdb re-called the 5' RACE reads, giving one row per CDR3 protein. The profile shows 40,000 or so distinct CDR3 sequences, 10% to 13% of them singletons. The CDR3 is made up of 14 amino acids. Germline V gives CDR1 DFQATT, CDR2 SNEGSKA (reference sequence). Trimming took off 2 bases at V and 0 bases at J, with 8 bases between the two ends. The chain couples TRBV20-1 to TRBJ2-1; D unresolved. Sequenced here: PBMCs, sampled at follow-up. This clonotype was obtained from a female donor with early-stage non-small cell lung cancer. The CDR3: CSARSPSSYNEQFF. DNA for the CDR3: TGCAGTGCTAGATCGCCGAGCTCCTACAATGAGCAGTTCTTC.